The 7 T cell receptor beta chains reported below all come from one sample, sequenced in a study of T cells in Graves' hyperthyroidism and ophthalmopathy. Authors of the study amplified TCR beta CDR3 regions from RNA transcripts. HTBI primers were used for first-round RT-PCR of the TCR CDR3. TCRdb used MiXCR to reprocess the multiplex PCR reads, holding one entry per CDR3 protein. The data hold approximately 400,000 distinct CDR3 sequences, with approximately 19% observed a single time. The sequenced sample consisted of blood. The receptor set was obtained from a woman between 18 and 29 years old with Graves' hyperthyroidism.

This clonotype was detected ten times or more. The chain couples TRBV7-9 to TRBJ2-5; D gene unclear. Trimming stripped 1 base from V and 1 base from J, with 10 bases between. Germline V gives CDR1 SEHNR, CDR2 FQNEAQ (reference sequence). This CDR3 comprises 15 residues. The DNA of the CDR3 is TGTGCCAGCAGCTTAGAACGAATGATCCAAGAGACCCAGTACTTC. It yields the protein CASSLERMIQETQYF.

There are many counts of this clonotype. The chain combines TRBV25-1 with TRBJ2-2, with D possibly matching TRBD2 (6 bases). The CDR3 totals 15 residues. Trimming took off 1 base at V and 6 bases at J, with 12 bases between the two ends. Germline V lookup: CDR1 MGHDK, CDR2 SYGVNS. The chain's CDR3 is CASSESEGWAGELFF. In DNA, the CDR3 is TGTGCCAGCAGTGAATCGGAGGGGTGGGCCGGGGAGCTGTTTTTT.

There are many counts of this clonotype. CDR3 region: CSARPNPGANGYTF. In nucleotides, the CDR3 is TGCAGTGCTAGACCCAACCCAGGGGCAAACGGCTACACCTTC. The V gene is TRBV20-1, the J gene TRBJ1-2, with D perhaps TRBD1 (6 bases). V lost 2 bases and J lost 8, with 18 bases in between. The CDR3 runs to 14 residues. Germline values: CDR1 DFQATT, CDR2 SNEGSKA (reference sequence).

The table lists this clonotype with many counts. CDR3 in DNA: TGTGCCAGCAGTTCTCGGACAGGGGGCTCCTACGAGCAGTACTTC. This codes for CASSSRTGGSYEQYF. The rearrangement uses TRBV12-3 or TRBV12-4 and TRBJ2-7; 10 bases match TRBD1. The CDR3 contains 15 residues. The J segment lost 0 bases and the V segment lost 4 bases, leaving 3 bases of the junction unmatched.

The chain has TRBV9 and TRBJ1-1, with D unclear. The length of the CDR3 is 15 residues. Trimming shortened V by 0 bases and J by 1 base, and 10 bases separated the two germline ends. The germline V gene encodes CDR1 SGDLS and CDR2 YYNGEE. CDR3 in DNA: TGTGCCAGCAGCGTAGTTGGTGGGAAGAACACTGAAGCTTTCTTT. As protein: CASSVVGGKNTEAFF.

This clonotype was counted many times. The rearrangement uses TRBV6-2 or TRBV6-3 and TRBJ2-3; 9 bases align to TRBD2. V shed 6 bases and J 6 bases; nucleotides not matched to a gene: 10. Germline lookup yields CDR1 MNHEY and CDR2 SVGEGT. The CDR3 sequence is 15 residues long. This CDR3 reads CASSRPTSGEDTQYF. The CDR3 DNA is TGTGCCAGCAGCCGACCGACTAGCGGTGAGGATACGCAGTATTTT.

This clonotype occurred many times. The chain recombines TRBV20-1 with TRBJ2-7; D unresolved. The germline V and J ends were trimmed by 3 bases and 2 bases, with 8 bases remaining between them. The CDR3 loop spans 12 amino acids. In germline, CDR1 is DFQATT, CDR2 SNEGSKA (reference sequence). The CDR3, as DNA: TGCAGTGCTAGCTCCAGTGCCTACGAGCAGTACTTC. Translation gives CSASSSAYEQYF.